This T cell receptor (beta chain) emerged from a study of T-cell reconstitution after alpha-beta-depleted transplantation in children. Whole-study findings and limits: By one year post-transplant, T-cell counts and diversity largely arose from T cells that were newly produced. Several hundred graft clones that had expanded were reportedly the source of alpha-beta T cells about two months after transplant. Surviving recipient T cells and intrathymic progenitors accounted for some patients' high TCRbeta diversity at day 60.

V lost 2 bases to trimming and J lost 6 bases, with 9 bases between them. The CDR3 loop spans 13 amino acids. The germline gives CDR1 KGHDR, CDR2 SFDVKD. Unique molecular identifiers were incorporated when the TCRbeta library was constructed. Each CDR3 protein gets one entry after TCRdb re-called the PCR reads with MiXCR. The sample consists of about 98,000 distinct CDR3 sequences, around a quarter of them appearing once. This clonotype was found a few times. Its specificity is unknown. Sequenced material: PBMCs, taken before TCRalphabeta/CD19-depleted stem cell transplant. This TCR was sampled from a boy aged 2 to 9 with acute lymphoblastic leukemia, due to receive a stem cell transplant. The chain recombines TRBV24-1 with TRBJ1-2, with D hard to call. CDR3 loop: CATSDSVLNGYTF. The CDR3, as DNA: TGTGCCACCAGTGATTCCGTCCTTAATGGCTACACCTTC.